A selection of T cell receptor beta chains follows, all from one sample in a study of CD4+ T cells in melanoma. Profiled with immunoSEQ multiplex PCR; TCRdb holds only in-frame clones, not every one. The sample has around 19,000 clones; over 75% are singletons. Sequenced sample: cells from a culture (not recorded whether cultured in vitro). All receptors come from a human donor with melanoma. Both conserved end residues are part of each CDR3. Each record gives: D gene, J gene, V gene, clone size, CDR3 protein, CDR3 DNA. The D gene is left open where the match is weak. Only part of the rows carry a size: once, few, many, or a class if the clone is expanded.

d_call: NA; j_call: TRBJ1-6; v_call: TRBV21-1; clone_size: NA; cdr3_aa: CASSKVRGFQVLLHF; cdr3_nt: TGTGCCAGCAGCAAAGTACGAGGGTTTCAGGTCCTTCTCCACTTT
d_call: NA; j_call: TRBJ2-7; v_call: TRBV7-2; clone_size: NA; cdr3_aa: CASSLAWTAYEQYF; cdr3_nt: TGTGCCAGCAGCTTAGCCTGGACAGCCTACGAGCAGTACTTC
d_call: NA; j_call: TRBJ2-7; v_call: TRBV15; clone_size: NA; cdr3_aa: CATSGGTAPEIYEQYF; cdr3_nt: TGTGCCACCAGCGGCGGGACAGCCCCAGAGATCTACGAGCAGTACTTC
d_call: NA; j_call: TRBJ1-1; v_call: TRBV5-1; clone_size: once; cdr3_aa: CASTNQTPGNTEAFF; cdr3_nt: TGCGCCAGCACTAACCAAACCCCGGGGAACACTGAAGCTTTCTTT
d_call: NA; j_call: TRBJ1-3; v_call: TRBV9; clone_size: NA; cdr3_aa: CASSVDPGVLSGNTIYF; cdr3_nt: TGTGCCAGCAGCGTAGATCCCGGGGTCCTCTCTGGAAACACCATATATTTT
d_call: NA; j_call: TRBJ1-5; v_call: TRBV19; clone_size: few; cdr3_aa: CASSIDTVQPQHF; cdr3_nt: TGTGCCAGTAGTATAGACACGGTACAGCCCCAGCATTTT
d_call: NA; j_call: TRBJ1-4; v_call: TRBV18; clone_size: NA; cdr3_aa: CASSPGSAGAGKWLFF; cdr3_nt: TGTGCCAGCTCACCGGGGTCGGCCGGCGCGGGAAAATGGCTGTTTTTT
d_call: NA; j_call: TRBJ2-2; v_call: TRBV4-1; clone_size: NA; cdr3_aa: CASSRMSVTGELFF; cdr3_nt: TGCGCCAGCAGCCGGATGTCGGTCACCGGGGAGCTGTTTTTT
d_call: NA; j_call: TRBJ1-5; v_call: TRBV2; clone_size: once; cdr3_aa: CASSEPPPQPQHF; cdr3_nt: TGTGCCAGCAGTGAGCCCCCTCCTCAGCCCCAGCATTTT
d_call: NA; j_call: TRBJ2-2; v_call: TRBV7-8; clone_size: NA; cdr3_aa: CASRQGQGTGELFF; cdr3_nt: TGTGCCAGCAGGCAGGGTCAGGGGACCGGGGAGCTGTTTTTT
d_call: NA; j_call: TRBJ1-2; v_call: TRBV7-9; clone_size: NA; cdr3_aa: CASRGLDYGYTF; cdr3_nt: TGTGCCAGCAGGGGGCTGGACTATGGCTACACCTTC
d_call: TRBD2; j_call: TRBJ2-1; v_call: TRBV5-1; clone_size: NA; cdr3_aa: CASSFSGGPFNEQFF; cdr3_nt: TGCGCCAGCAGCTTTAGCGGGGGTCCCTTCAATGAGCAGTTCTTC
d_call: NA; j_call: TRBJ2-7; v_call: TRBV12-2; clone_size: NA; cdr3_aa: CASRTRSSYEQYF; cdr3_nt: TGTGCAAGTCGCACTAGGAGCTCCTACGAGCAGTACTTC
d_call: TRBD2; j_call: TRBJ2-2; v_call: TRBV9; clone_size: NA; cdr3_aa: CASSARIAGALNTGELFF; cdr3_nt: TGTGCCAGCAGCGCTAGGATAGCGGGGGCCCTGAACACCGGGGAGCTGTTTTTT
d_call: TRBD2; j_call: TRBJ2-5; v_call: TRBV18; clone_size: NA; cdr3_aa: CASSPWTSGRQETQYF; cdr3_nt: TGTGCCAGCTCACCCTGGACTAGCGGACGACAAGAGACCCAGTACTTC
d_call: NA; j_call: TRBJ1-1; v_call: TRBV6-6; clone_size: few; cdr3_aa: CASRRTDTEAFF; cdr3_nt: TGTGCCAGCCGCCGGACAGACACTGAAGCTTTCTTT
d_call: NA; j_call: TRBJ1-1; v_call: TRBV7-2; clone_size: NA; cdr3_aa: CASSLRGRSTEAFF; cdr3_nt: TGTGCCAGCAGCTTAAGGGGTCGGAGCACTGAAGCTTTCTTT
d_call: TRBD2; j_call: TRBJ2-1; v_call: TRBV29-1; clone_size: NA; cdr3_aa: CSVSPQSGGAEEQFF; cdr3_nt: TGCAGCGTCAGCCCCCAAAGCGGGGGGGCAGAGGAGCAGTTCTTC
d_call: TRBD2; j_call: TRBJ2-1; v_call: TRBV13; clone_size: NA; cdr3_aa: CASSLRTSAANEQFF; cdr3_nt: TGTGCCAGCAGCTTAAGGACTAGCGCCGCCAATGAGCAGTTCTTC
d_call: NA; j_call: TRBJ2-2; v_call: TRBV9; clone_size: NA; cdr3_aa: CASSPEITGELFF; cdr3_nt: TGTGCCAGCAGCCCTGAAATCACCGGGGAGCTGTTTTTT
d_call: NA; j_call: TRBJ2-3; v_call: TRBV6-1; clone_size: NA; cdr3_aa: CASSSRAGDTQYF; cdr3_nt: TGTGCCAGCAGCTCCCGAGCCGGGGATACGCAGTATTTT